This TCR beta chain stems from a study of cytomegalovirus exposure and HLA in healthy donors. Regarding the study as a whole: Testing in vitro showed a few CMV-associated chains specific for CMV antigens.

The CDR3 consists of 12 residues. V shed 10 bases and J 9 bases; nucleotides not matched to a gene: 6. The germline gives CDR1 LNHDA, CDR2 SQIVND (reference sequence). Data came from immunoSEQ multiplex PCR; TCRdb stores just in-frame clones and leaves some out. The sample has approximately 120,000 clones, 85% to 95% seen once; the top ten hold around 1.2%. With respect to this clone: The antigen remains undetermined.

Sequencing input: PBMCs. The TCR was taken from a woman aged 18-29 years in good health and CMV-seronegative. The chain carries TRBV19 and TRBJ1-5, with 10 positions matching TRBD1. CDR3 coding DNA: TGTGCCACCCAGGGACAGGGGACGCCCCAGCATTTT. Amino acids: CATQGQGTPQHF.